This T cell receptor beta chain came from a study of patients and donors after allogeneic stem cell transplantation. Germline assignment: CDR1 SQVTM and CDR2 ANQGSEA. The CDR3 extends over 14 amino acids. Trimming left V 7 bases short and J 1 base short, with 17 bases between. A single record per CDR3 protein comes from TCRdb applying MiXCR to the RT-PCR reads. The sample shows about 410,000 distinct CDR3 sequences, 15% to 20% of them seen only once. Input material: blood, either unsorted or a sorted T cell fraction (not recorded which). This chain links TRBV29-1 with TRBJ2-7, with D tentatively TRBD1 (5 bases). This TCR derives from a human donor who was either an allogeneic HSCT recipient or a stem cell or donor lymphocyte infusion donor (not recorded which). It is not recorded whose cells these are; they may come from a transplant donor. CDR3 region: CSGRRWTSSYEQYF. The CDR3, as DNA: TGCAGCGGTAGGCGGTGGACAAGTTCCTACGAGCAGTACTTC.